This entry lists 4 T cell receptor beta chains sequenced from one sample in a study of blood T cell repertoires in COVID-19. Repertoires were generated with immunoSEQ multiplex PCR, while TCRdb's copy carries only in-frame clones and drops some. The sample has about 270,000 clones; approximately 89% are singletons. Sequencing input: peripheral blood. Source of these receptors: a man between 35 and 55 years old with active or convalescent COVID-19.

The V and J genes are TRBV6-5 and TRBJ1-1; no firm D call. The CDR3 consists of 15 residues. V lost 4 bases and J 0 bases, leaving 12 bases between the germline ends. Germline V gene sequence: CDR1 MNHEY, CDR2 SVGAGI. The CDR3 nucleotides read TGTGCCAGCAGTTCTGGCTTCTTAATGAACACTGAAGCTTTCTTT. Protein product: CASSSGFLMNTEAFF.

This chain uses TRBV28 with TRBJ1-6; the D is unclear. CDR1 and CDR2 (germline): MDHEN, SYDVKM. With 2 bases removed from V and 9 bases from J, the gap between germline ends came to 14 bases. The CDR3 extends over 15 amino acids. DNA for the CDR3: TGTGCCAGCAGTTTAATGCGGGCGGCGGGTTCACCCCTCCACTTT. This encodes CASSLMRAAGSPLHF. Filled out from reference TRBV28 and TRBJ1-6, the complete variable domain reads DVKVTQSSRYLVKRTGEKVFLECVQDMDHENMFWYRQDPGLGLRLIYFSYDVKMKEKGDIPEGYSVSREKKERFSLILESASTNQTSMYLCASSLMRAAGSPLHFGNGTRLTVT.

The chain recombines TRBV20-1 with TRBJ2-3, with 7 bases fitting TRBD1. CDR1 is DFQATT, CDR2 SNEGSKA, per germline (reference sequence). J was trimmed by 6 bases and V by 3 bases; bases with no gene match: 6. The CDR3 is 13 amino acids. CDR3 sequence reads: CSASQGVGDTQYF. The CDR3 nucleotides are TGCAGTGCTAGTCAGGGGGTGGGGGATACGCAGTATTTT.

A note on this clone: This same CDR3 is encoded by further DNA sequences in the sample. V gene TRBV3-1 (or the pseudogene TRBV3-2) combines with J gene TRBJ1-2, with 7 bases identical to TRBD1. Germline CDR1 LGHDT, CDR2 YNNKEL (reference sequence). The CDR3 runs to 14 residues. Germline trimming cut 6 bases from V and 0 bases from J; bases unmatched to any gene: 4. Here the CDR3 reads CASSQQGSNYGYTF. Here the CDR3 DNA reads TGTGCCAGCAGTCAACAGGGGTCTAACTATGGCTACACCTTC.